Listed below are T cell receptor beta chains from one sample, sequenced in a study of T cell responses to AZD1222 COVID-19 vaccine. Assay: immunoSEQ multiplex PCR; the TCRdb copy retains only in-frame clones and omits some. This sample has under 150,000 clones, with 80% to 90% found just once. The material sequenced was peripheral blood, taken on day 0 of AZD1222 vaccination. These TCRs come from an adult in good health. Each CDR3 is given with its conserved first and last residue. The order of the fields is CDR3 protein, CDR3 DNA, clone size, D gene, V gene, J gene. D genes are given only for firm matches. Clone size is given for some rows only: seen once, a few or many times, or a class if the clone is expanded.

CDR3aa: CASSDPSPDTQYF
CDR3nt: TGTGCCAGCAGTGATCCCTCTCCAGATACGCAGTATTTT
abundance: -
d_gene: -
v_gene: TRBV2
j_gene: TRBJ2-3

CDR3aa: CASSGAYEQYF
CDR3nt: TGTGCCAGCAGTGGGGCCTACGAGCAGTACTTC
abundance: -
d_gene: -
v_gene: TRBV2
j_gene: TRBJ2-7

CDR3aa: CASSLTAGGKNEQYF
CDR3nt: TGTGCCAGCAGCTTAACTGCAGGGGGCAAGAACGAGCAGTACTTC
abundance: -
d_gene: TRBD1
v_gene: TRBV11-2
j_gene: TRBJ2-7

CDR3aa: CASSDGQRELFF
CDR3nt: TGTGCCAGCAGTGACGGTCAAAGGGAGCTGTTTTTT
abundance: -
d_gene: -
v_gene: TRBV25-1
j_gene: TRBJ2-2

CDR3aa: CASSLDRGAYEQYF
CDR3nt: TGCGCCAGCAGCTTAGACAGGGGGGCCTACGAGCAGTACTTC
abundance: -
d_gene: TRBD1
v_gene: TRBV5-1
j_gene: TRBJ2-7

CDR3aa: CASSQGLGWATASTDTQYF
CDR3nt: TGCGCCAGCAGCCAGGGACTCGGGTGGGCGACAGCTAGCACAGATACGCAGTATTTT
abundance: -
d_gene: -
v_gene: TRBV4-1
j_gene: TRBJ2-3

CDR3aa: CASSQQTSGGPKLTDTQYF
CDR3nt: TGTGCCAGCAGCCAACAAACTAGCGGGGGGCCCAAACTCACAGATACGCAGTATTTT
abundance: -
d_gene: TRBD2
v_gene: TRBV3-1/TRBV3-2
j_gene: TRBJ2-3

CDR3aa: CAWSPGDYGYTF
CDR3nt: TGTGCCTGGAGTCCGGGGGACTATGGCTACACCTTC
abundance: -
d_gene: -
v_gene: TRBV30
j_gene: TRBJ1-2

CDR3aa: CASSQDRGGPNQPQHF
CDR3nt: TGTGCCAGCAGCCAAGATCGGGGGGGCCCAAATCAGCCCCAGCATTTT
abundance: -
d_gene: -
v_gene: TRBV3-1/TRBV3-2
j_gene: TRBJ1-5

CDR3aa: CASSWGRGQGGEAQFF
CDR3nt: TGCGCCAGCAGCTGGGGTAGGGGACAGGGAGGTGAGGCGCAGTTCTTC
abundance: -
d_gene: TRBD1
v_gene: TRBV5-1
j_gene: TRBJ2-1

CDR3aa: CASSDRGSSEAFF
CDR3nt: TGTGCCAGCAGTGACAGGGGAAGTTCTGAAGCTTTCTTT
abundance: -
d_gene: -
v_gene: TRBV6-1
j_gene: TRBJ1-1

CDR3aa: CASSYRPLDAEQYF
CDR3nt: TGTGCCAGCAGCTACAGACCACTAGACGCCGAGCAGTACTTC
abundance: -
d_gene: -
v_gene: TRBV3-1/TRBV3-2
j_gene: TRBJ2-7

CDR3aa: CASSPTLGTIRTDTQYF
CDR3nt: TGCGCCAGCAGCCCAACATTGGGGACTATCCGCACAGATACGCAGTATTTT
abundance: -
d_gene: TRBD2
v_gene: TRBV5-1
j_gene: TRBJ2-3

CDR3aa: CAWSRLGGGTTDTQYF
CDR3nt: TGTGCCTGGAGCCGCCTCGGGGGGGGGACCACAGATACGCAGTATTTT
abundance: -
d_gene: TRBD2
v_gene: TRBV30
j_gene: TRBJ2-3

CDR3aa: CASSLGLLGSLLF
CDR3nt: TGTGCCAGCAGCTTGGGGCTACTAGGCTCACTGCTCTTC
abundance: -
d_gene: -
v_gene: TRBV5-4
j_gene: TRBJ2-7

CDR3aa: CASSLWSAGGTDTQYF
CDR3nt: TGTGCCAGCAGCTTATGGTCAGCGGGAGGTACGGATACGCAGTATTTT
abundance: -
d_gene: TRBD2
v_gene: TRBV7-3
j_gene: TRBJ2-3

CDR3aa: CASSPGGGEVNGYTF
CDR3nt: TGCGCCAGCAGCCCAGGTGGGGGAGAGGTCAATGGCTACACCTTC
abundance: -
d_gene: -
v_gene: TRBV5-1
j_gene: TRBJ1-2

CDR3aa: CASTPGTGFYGYTF
CDR3nt: TGTGCCAGCACGCCGGGGACAGGGTTCTATGGCTACACCTTC
abundance: -
d_gene: TRBD1
v_gene: TRBV5-4
j_gene: TRBJ1-2

CDR3aa: CASRSMGTSSNEQFF
CDR3nt: TGCGCCAGCAGATCCATGGGGACTAGTTCTAATGAGCAGTTCTTC
abundance: -
d_gene: TRBD2
v_gene: TRBV5-1
j_gene: TRBJ2-1

CDR3aa: CASRGKDRRDTEAFF
CDR3nt: TGTGCCAGCAGGGGAAAGGACAGGAGGGACACTGAAGCTTTCTTT
abundance: once
d_gene: TRBD1
v_gene: TRBV6-5
j_gene: TRBJ1-1

CDR3aa: CASTAPSSGNTIYF
CDR3nt: TGTGCCAGCACAGCACCAAGCTCTGGAAACACCATATATTTT
abundance: -
d_gene: -
v_gene: TRBV3-1/TRBV3-2
j_gene: TRBJ1-3

CDR3aa: CASSTGQITDTQYF
CDR3nt: TGTGCCAGCAGCACCGGACAGATAACAGATACGCAGTATTTT
abundance: -
d_gene: -
v_gene: TRBV9
j_gene: TRBJ2-3

CDR3aa: CASSLDPGSNQPQHF
CDR3nt: TGTGCCAGCAGCTTGGACCCCGGAAGCAATCAGCCCCAGCATTTT
abundance: once
d_gene: -
v_gene: TRBV5-6
j_gene: TRBJ1-5

CDR3aa: CASSLRGGYEQYF
CDR3nt: TGTGCCAGCAGCCTACGTGGAGGTTACGAGCAGTACTTC
abundance: -
d_gene: -
v_gene: TRBV3-1/TRBV3-2
j_gene: TRBJ2-7

CDR3aa: CASSPLYEGGNTIYF
CDR3nt: TGTGCCAGCTCACCCCTCTATGAGGGCGGAAACACCATATATTTT
abundance: -
d_gene: -
v_gene: TRBV18
j_gene: TRBJ1-3

CDR3aa: CASSQDGGGQGTYGYTF
CDR3nt: TGCGCCAGCAGCCAAGATGGGGGGGGACAGGGAACCTATGGCTACACCTTC
abundance: -
d_gene: TRBD1
v_gene: TRBV4-1
j_gene: TRBJ1-2

CDR3aa: CASSPSPGYGYTF
CDR3nt: TGTGCCAGCAGCCCCTCCCCCGGCTATGGCTACACCTTC
abundance: -
d_gene: -
v_gene: TRBV14
j_gene: TRBJ1-2

CDR3aa: CTSSQDRGLAGLQETQYF
CDR3nt: TGCACCAGCAGCCAAGATCGGGGCCTAGCGGGCCTACAAGAGACCCAGTACTTC
abundance: -
d_gene: -
v_gene: TRBV1
j_gene: TRBJ2-5

CDR3aa: CAWLTTGTQYF
CDR3nt: TGTGCCTGGCTGACCACCGGTACGCAGTATTTT
abundance: few
d_gene: -
v_gene: TRBV30
j_gene: TRBJ2-3

CDR3aa: CASSLWGGAGGNQPQHF
CDR3nt: TGTGCCAGCAGTTTATGGGGGGGGGCAGGAGGCAATCAGCCCCAGCATTTT
abundance: -
d_gene: -
v_gene: TRBV28
j_gene: TRBJ1-5

CDR3aa: CASRASAGRQETQYF
CDR3nt: TGTGCCAGCAGGGCGTCTGCGGGAAGACAAGAGACCCAGTACTTC
abundance: -
d_gene: -
v_gene: TRBV3-1/TRBV3-2
j_gene: TRBJ2-5

CDR3aa: CASSPGGGTGLMNTEAFF
CDR3nt: TGTGCCAGTAGTCCAGGGGGAGGGACGGGGTTGATGAACACTGAAGCTTTCTTT
abundance: -
d_gene: TRBD1
v_gene: TRBV19
j_gene: TRBJ1-1

CDR3aa: CASSPHPGQGNQPQHF
CDR3nt: TGTGCCAGCAGCCCCCACCCCGGACAGGGGAATCAGCCCCAGCATTTT
abundance: -
d_gene: -
v_gene: TRBV21-1
j_gene: TRBJ1-5

CDR3aa: CASRDISYEQYF
CDR3nt: TGTGCCAGCAGGGACATCTCCTACGAGCAGTACTTC
abundance: -
d_gene: -
v_gene: TRBV2
j_gene: TRBJ2-7

CDR3aa: CASSLGAGIISGNTIYF
CDR3nt: TGTGCCAGCAGTTTAGGAGCGGGGATTATCTCTGGAAACACCATATATTTT
abundance: -
d_gene: -
v_gene: TRBV28
j_gene: TRBJ1-3

CDR3aa: CASSPRDLRGELFF
CDR3nt: TGTGCCAGCAGCCCTCGGGACCTCCGCGGGGAGCTGTTTTTT
abundance: -
d_gene: -
v_gene: TRBV3-1/TRBV3-2
j_gene: TRBJ2-2

CDR3aa: CAISDWGRTSGRGNEQFF
CDR3nt: TGTGCCATCAGTGATTGGGGACGCACTAGCGGGAGAGGCAATGAGCAGTTCTTC
abundance: -
d_gene: TRBD2
v_gene: TRBV10-3
j_gene: TRBJ2-1

CDR3aa: CASSQGGTGAYGYTF
CDR3nt: TGCGCCAGCAGCCAAGGGGGGACAGGGGCTTATGGCTACACCTTC
abundance: -
d_gene: TRBD1
v_gene: TRBV4-1
j_gene: TRBJ1-2

CDR3aa: CASSQEGGVTEAFF
CDR3nt: TGTGCCAGCAGCCAAGAGGGAGGGGTCACTGAAGCTTTCTTT
abundance: once
d_gene: -
v_gene: TRBV3-1/TRBV3-2
j_gene: TRBJ1-1

CDR3aa: CASSSEQGRGNTEAFF
CDR3nt: TGTGCCAGCAGTTCGGAACAGGGACGGGGGAACACTGAAGCTTTCTTT
abundance: -
d_gene: -
v_gene: TRBV28
j_gene: TRBJ1-1

CDR3aa: CASSLFGTGKLGNSPLHF
CDR3nt: TGTGCCAGCAGCCTCTTCGGGACAGGGAAGTTAGGCAATTCACCCCTCCACTTT
abundance: -
d_gene: TRBD1
v_gene: TRBV6-4
j_gene: TRBJ1-6

CDR3aa: CASSRASGYNEQFF
CDR3nt: TGTGCCAGCAGCCGAGCTAGCGGCTACAATGAGCAGTTCTTC
abundance: -
d_gene: TRBD2
v_gene: TRBV3-1/TRBV3-2
j_gene: TRBJ2-1

CDR3aa: CATSDWTGNYGYTF
CDR3nt: TGTGCCACCAGTGATTGGACAGGCAACTATGGCTACACCTTC
abundance: -
d_gene: TRBD1
v_gene: TRBV24-1
j_gene: TRBJ1-2

CDR3aa: CASSLTLDTGELFF
CDR3nt: TGTGCCAGCAGCTTAACCCTCGACACCGGGGAGCTGTTTTTT
abundance: once
d_gene: -
v_gene: TRBV7-3
j_gene: TRBJ2-2

CDR3aa: CASTQRRATGYGYTF
CDR3nt: TGTGCCAGTACCCAACGCCGGGCGACTGGCTATGGCTACACCTTC
abundance: -
d_gene: -
v_gene: TRBV19
j_gene: TRBJ1-2

CDR3aa: CSVEGVVDRGYGYTF
CDR3nt: TGCAGCGTTGAAGGTGTAGTGGACAGGGGGTATGGCTACACCTTC
abundance: -
d_gene: TRBD1
v_gene: TRBV29-1
j_gene: TRBJ1-2

CDR3aa: CASSLFVGYGYTF
CDR3nt: TGTGCCAGCAGCTTATTCGTCGGCTATGGCTACACCTTC
abundance: -
d_gene: -
v_gene: TRBV13
j_gene: TRBJ1-2

CDR3aa: CASSSLAGAGYNEQFF
CDR3nt: TGTGCTAGCAGCTCGCTTGCGGGGGCGGGGTACAATGAGCAGTTCTTC
abundance: -
d_gene: -
v_gene: TRBV7-7
j_gene: TRBJ2-1

CDR3aa: CASSQELAGGVLDEQYF
CDR3nt: TGTGCCAGCAGCCAAGAACTAGCGGGAGGGGTTCTTGACGAGCAGTACTTC
abundance: -
d_gene: TRBD2
v_gene: TRBV3-1/TRBV3-2
j_gene: TRBJ2-7

CDR3aa: CASRPTGNTNTGELFF
CDR3nt: TGTGCCAGCAGGCCCACAGGGAATACGAACACCGGGGAGCTGTTTTTT
abundance: -
d_gene: -
v_gene: TRBV2
j_gene: TRBJ2-2

CDR3aa: CASSLNRGARQETQYF
CDR3nt: TGTGCCAGCAGCCTTAATCGGGGGGCTAGGCAAGAGACCCAGTACTTC
abundance: -
d_gene: -
v_gene: TRBV11-3
j_gene: TRBJ2-5

CDR3aa: CASSQEGNSPLHF
CDR3nt: TGTGCCAGCAGCCAAGAAGGGAATTCACCCCTCCACTTT
abundance: -
d_gene: -
v_gene: TRBV3-1/TRBV3-2
j_gene: TRBJ1-6

CDR3aa: CASRPGQGHEKLFF
CDR3nt: TGTGCCAGCCGGCCCGGACAGGGACATGAAAAACTGTTTTTT
abundance: -
d_gene: TRBD1
v_gene: TRBV19
j_gene: TRBJ1-4